This T cell receptor beta chain was profiled in a study of cytomegalovirus exposure and HLA in healthy donors. The PCR employed 60 Vbeta primers together with 13 Jbeta primers. Assay: immunoSEQ multiplex PCR; the TCRdb copy retains only in-frame clones and omits some. Of about 100,000 clones in the sample, roughly 80% are singletons; the top ten hold around 7%. This CDR3 region has 13 residues. V lost 6 bases to trimming and J lost 11 bases; unmatched junction nucleotides: 12. CDR1 and CDR2 from the germline V gene are MNHEY and SVGAGI. The TCR sequence derives from a man between 40 and 49 years old in good health and CMV-seropositive. V is TRBV6-5 and J is TRBJ1-1; 7 bases align to TRBD1. Sequenced input: PBMCs. CDR3: CASRTTGRLGAFF. CDR3 coding DNA: TGTGCCAGCAGGACGACAGGGAGGTTAGGGGCTTTCTTT.